This TCR beta chain stems from a study of cytomegalovirus exposure and HLA in healthy donors (dated by TCRdb to about 2017). Broadly, across the study: An earlier analysis of several hundred of the donors reported 276 Gb of sequence data and 95 million to 120 million unique TCR beta sequences obtained from approximately 180 million T cells. An early release that covered about 640 HLA-typed donors contained around 330 gigabases of sequencing data and about 93 million unique TCR sequences. Of the roughly 390 genotyped donors, approximately 82% fell in the genetic ancestry cluster associated with self-reported Caucasian donors. The study aimed to test whether cataloging public T cell receptors could reveal signatures of past pathogen exposure. The T cell repertoires of 700 or so subjects were profiled by immunosequencing and related to cytomegalovirus serostatus. Along with the approximately 650-subject first cohort, a separate validation cohort of about 110 different subjects was used. The study combined high-throughput TCR immunosequencing, statistical association of individual TCRs with disease status, and machine learning to predict cytomegalovirus infection status. To study patterns of TCR occurrence, a later analysis re-analyzed previously published TCR beta repertoires from around 660 donors and added high-resolution HLA genotyping. Rather than using new phenotypic data, the later analysis identified candidate immune exposures from TCR beta sequences and from how often those sequences occurred across donors. In an earlier analysis of 500 to 650 of the donors, high-throughput TCR beta sequencing was used to judge whether each TCR beta V gene segment behaved as functional or pseudogenic. Donor age, sex, ethnicity and CMV serostatus were compiled together with the repertoire data. A later genetic analysis took genome-wide SNP genotypes for about 55% of the 666 donors and used that subset as a discovery cohort. All discovery cohort repertoires had been generated using a single sequencing platform. Class I and class II HLA loci were covered by the typing at four-digit resolution. Typing coverage differed by locus: A, B, C, DRB1 and DQB1 were typed in roughly 629-640 donors, DQA1 in about 500, DPA1 in some 570, and DPB1 in around 440. A handful of DR-DQ haplotypes were handled as single units for association and clustering because linkage in the cohort was strong. On average, roughly 200,000 unique TCR beta nucleotide sequences were sequenced per donor among a few hundred genotyped donors of the cohort, with around 19% of those sequences being non-productive.

From the cysteine through the phenylalanine, the CDR3 covers 15 amino acids. Solely the CDR3 DNA is kept, with 45 bases framed from the first base. From the germline V gene (reference sequence), CDR1 is LNHDA and CDR2 is SQIVND. V loses 0 bases, J loses 2 bases, and the germline ends lie 8 bases apart. For this clone: Its antigen is currently not known. Within one base of it there is no much larger clone, and no base qualities were kept.

What the research found in general, with its limitations: The study gave a list of roughly 150 TCR beta chains associated with cytomegalovirus. Strong co-occurrence of HLA alleles, especially DR and DQ, made assigning TCR associations to individual alleles difficult. According to a later analysis, parvovirus B19, influenza, CMV and Epstein-Barr virus appeared linked to several top co-occurrence clusters. The cohort was sequenced for TCR beta chains only, and without alpha or paired-chain data the features that could be detected were limited. The authors suggested that the approach could potentially be extended to other disease states and immunological phenotypes. For the cohort, immune exposure information was limited to CMV serostatus. Across donors, most TCR sequences were observed very rarely, whereas some public TCRs were present in many individuals. Presence/absence analyses assumed roughly uniform sequencing depth across donors, an assumption that may not hold. An association between a missense DCLRE1C variant and V-gene and J-gene trimming of TCR beta chains was found in a later genetic analysis and replicated in an independent cohort. Because counts were too low, more than 15 rarely observed V segments, including chromosome 9 orphons, were left out of the earlier analysis of some 640 of the donors. Correlated functional status among segregating V segments might be attributable to linkage disequilibrium, but an unknown experimental factor could not be ruled out. In a later analysis, HLA-associated TCR beta chains were found to be more clonally expanded and to have lower generation probabilities than equally common non-associated chains. Cytomegalovirus status was reported to be diagnosed by the classifier with high specificity and sensitivity in both the original and validation cohorts. In an earlier analysis of roughly 500 of the donors, most TCR beta V segments appeared in productive rearrangements about 90% or about 30% of the time, broadly matching IMGT annotations. A further reported finding was that TCR beta sequences accurately predicted the HLA-A and HLA-B alleles for most subjects in the first cohort. According to a later analysis, most CMV-associated TCR beta chains appeared to be HLA-restricted, and the HLA associations seemed to be driven largely by CMV exposure. In a later analysis, about 16,000 TCR beta sequences were associated with specific HLA alleles at a false discovery rate of 0.05. In vitro tests confirmed that a few of the cytomegalovirus-associated TCR beta chains recognize cytomegalovirus antigens. Because some donors lacked HLA typing at each locus, the association tests relied only on the typed subset. Some IMGT-functional V segments, including TRBV6-2 and TRBV6-3, could not be distinguished by the 87-base-pair reads and were therefore excluded. A cluster of highly shared sequence variants was judged likely to represent a technical artifact of the sequencing pipeline. A later genetic analysis reported fewer N-insertions in productive TCRs among donors in an Asian-associated ancestry cluster than the roughly 620-donor mean. According to a later analysis, TCR association rates differed among HLA loci, with DRB1 alleles showing the most associated TCRs and HLA-C alleles showing the fewest.

The cohort was made up of 650 to 700 healthy bone marrow donors. At the time of sampling, every cohort member was nominally healthy, though immune exposures that went unrecorded were likely present. The donor was CMV seropositive and belonged to the group of 270 or so seropositive cohort members. A peripheral blood sample was collected from each donor, and TCR beta sequencing was performed on peripheral blood mononuclear cells. The Qiagen DNeasy Blood Extraction Kit was used to extract genomic DNA from the blood cell samples. The library relied on the immunoSEQ multiplex PCR assay. A mixture of 60 forward primers for TCR Vbeta segments and 13 reverse primers for TCR Jbeta segments was used in the multiplex PCR. Amplification of the CDR3 region of rearranged TCR beta genes was performed with a multiplex PCR assay on genomic DNA. On the Illumina HiSeq System, the amplified TCR beta libraries were sequenced as 87-base-pair reads. The published analysis was carried out like this. In a later analysis, tens of millions of unique TCR beta chains were counted across the roughly 670 repertoires, and roughly 11 million of these chains were shared by at least two donors. To remove PCR and sequencing errors, raw reads were error-corrected and collapsed into unique sequences using a nearest-neighbor algorithm that merged closely related sequences. Alignment of CDR3 sequences to IMGT reference sequences was used to assign V, D and J gene segments. For a sequence to be retained, a match of at least six nucleotides to both a V gene segment and a J gene segment was required. Rearrangements were classified as productive when the CDR3 lacked stop codons and remained in frame with V and J, and all other rearrangements were classified as non-productive. CDR3 was defined according to IMGT convention as the region running from the second conserved V-encoded cysteine to the conserved J-encoded phenylalanine. The earlier analysis of about 560 of the donors excluded any sequence lacking an unambiguous match to a single V gene segment. In an earlier analysis of roughly 600 of the donors, a V segment was called functional when productive rearrangements were above 56.7%, and segregating when the standard deviation between donors exceeded 5%. To diagnose cytomegalovirus status from the catalog of TCR beta chain sequences, a statistical classification framework was built. V and J gene assignment, in a later analysis, came from comparing TCR nucleotide sequences with IMGT/GENE-DB human TR gene sequences. In a later analysis, CDR3 sequences and most-parsimonious VDJ recombination scenarios were assigned using the TCRdist pipeline. A later analysis defined each TCR beta chain by its CDR3 amino acid sequence plus V-gene family, and excluded reads lacking a unique V-gene family. To address suspected cross-contamination and a sequencing artifact, a later analysis removed roughly 580 highly shared, low-generation-probability nucleotide sequences. In a later analysis, a clonal expansion index for each public chain was calculated from normalized within-repertoire ranks of inferred template counts. In a later analysis, generation probabilities were computed using a VDJ recombination model fitted to out-of-frame rearrangements, and the results were checked against IGoR. A later analysis scored TCR-TCR, TCR-HLA and TCR-CMV co-occurrence with hypergeometric tests, applying a repertoire-size bias correction to TCR pairs. In a later analysis, false discovery rates were estimated by permuting HLA or CMV assignments 20 times. In a later analysis, co-occurring TCRs were grouped using DBSCAN, with TCRdist sequence similarity added in when clustering inside HLA-allele-positive subsets. Repertoires with fewer than 30,000 or more than 120,000 public chains, plus five repertoires with anomalous nucleotide sharing, were excluded from co-occurrence clustering. Not all clones reach the TCRdb copy of this immuneACCESS table, which keeps in-frame sequences only. Checked studies attribute under half of the gap to unresolved V genes and leave the rest unexplained. V and J calls and clone size are copied from that table; D and trimming were computed from the DNA. For this sample the table gives over 100,000 clones, of which 75% to 85% were detected only once. The ten largest make up about 3% of the sample.

This TCR derives from a woman between 18 and 29 years old in good health and CMV-seropositive. This chain joins TRBV19 to TRBJ1-3; D gene: possibly TRBD1, on 6 matching bases. The specimen sequenced was PBMCs. The nucleotides are TGTGCCAGTAGTATAGAGGCAGGGGCTGGAAACACCATATATTTT. Its protein is CASSIEAGAGNTIYF.